This T cell receptor (beta chain) was identified during a study of persistence of HIV-infected CD4 T cells. This was the immunoSEQ version 4 assay in survey mode. The method was immunoSEQ multiplex PCR; TCRdb's version includes in-frame clones alone and lacks a portion of them. Among over 30,000 clones, 82% were seen once, and the ten largest hold approximately 1%. Germline CDR1 and CDR2: SNHLY and FYNNEI. This CDR3 region has 12 residues. Trimming removed 4 bases from V and 4 bases from J, with 8 bases in between. An overlapping HIV-1 Gag peptide pool stimulated these cells at 0.95 to 1 ug/peptide/mL. Sorted nonresponding memory CD4+ T cells were CD40L-negative, CD69-negative, CD45RO-high. Comment on this clone: No antigen is known for it.

The sample was cultured CD4+ T cells from PBMCs, taken from a patient who received antiretroviral therapy. The clonotype comes from an adult with HIV. The donor label of this sample is uncertain. The chain is built from TRBV2 and TRBJ2-7; D gene uncertain. The CDR3 region is CASSGGRYEQYV. DNA for the CDR3: TGTGCCAGCAGTGGGGGAAGGTACGAGCAGTACGTC.